The present entry profiles one TCR beta chain with its context. What antigen it recognizes has not been identified. Qualities for individual bases were not recorded, and no much larger clone is one base off. Per the publication, the time point label means: week 35, safety follow-up. Every vaccine dose consisted of 300 ug of a 20-mer mutant IDH1 peptide in Montanide, administered subcutaneously together with topical imiquimod. Patients received eight vaccinations in weeks 1, 3, 5, 7, 11, 15, 19 and 23, corresponding to visits V03 through V10. Donors had newly diagnosed WHO grade 3 or 4 IDH1-mutant astrocytomas with loss of nuclear ATRX. The samples were drawn from NOA16, a multicentre, single-arm, open-label phase I trial in Germany that tested a mutant IDH1 peptide vaccine in humans for the first time. Genomic DNA for TCRB sequencing was extracted from EDTA blood using the DNeasy Blood and Tissue Kit.

The library was made by the immunoSEQ multiplex PCR assay. Following the manufacturer's protocol, the hsTCRB Kit was used to amplify rearranged TCR beta chain sequences. Sequencing of TCRB libraries was carried out on an Illumina MiSeq. The original pipeline was this. The proprietary platform of the kit vendor was used for demultiplexing, trimming and gene mapping. This immuneACCESS table, as held by TCRdb, lists in-frame sequences with V and J called but not all clones. Of the missing ones, under half trace to an unresolved V gene in checked studies; the others have no known cause. That table is the source of V, J and clone size, and D and trimming were worked out from the DNA. The sample data list tens of thousands of clones, and less than 90% of these were observed just once. The ten largest clones capture about 4.2% of the sample. The germline V gene (reference sequence) sets CDR1 to WNHNN and CDR2 to SYGVQD. V trim: 2 bases; J trim: 0 bases; unmatched bases: 19. The CDR3 sequence holds 22 residues, the cysteine and phenylalanine included. The retained sequence is limited to the CDR3, 66 bases, with the frame set at the first base.

This sample stems from a study of a mutant IDH1 vaccine in newly diagnosed glioma (dated by TCRdb to the early 2020s). For the study in its entirety: In the chemotherapy-containing groups, vaccination started alongside temozolomide cycles, whereas in patients who had radiotherapy alone it started 4-6 weeks after radiotherapy. For exploratory analyses, longitudinal TCRB deep sequencing was carried out in about two dozen treated patients wherever samples were available. The 32 treated patients were approximately 62% male and around 40% female, with a mean age of approximately 40 years. The week-35 safety follow-up took place at visit V12, and the week-47 end of study took place at visit V13. Peripheral blood was collected at six visits: V03 (baseline), V05, V07, V10, V12 and V13. Prior to enrollment, patients had been given standard therapy consisting of radiotherapy alone, temozolomide alone, or radiochemotherapy with temozolomide, with the combination given to most patients. Findings and caveats that apply to the study as a whole: No apparent relationship was observed between pseudoprogression and alterations in the top peripheral T cell clonotypes detected by TCRB sequencing. The authors stated that sample limitations prevented analyses of patient blood samples from being reproduced. Across multiple MHC alleles, vaccine-induced immune responses were seen in approximately 93% of patients. Availability determined which PBMC samples were chosen for TCRB deep sequencing.

The TCR originated in a man aged 30 to 39 with glioma. Recombination joined TRBV10-1 with TRBJ2-6; TRBD1 fits 7 bases in the junction. The sequencing here drew on PBMCs, taken from a glioma patient whose treatment included an IDH1 peptide vaccine. The nucleotide sequence reads as follows: TGCGCCAGCAGTGAGCCAGGGACAGCAATTTGGTCCCACGTCTCTGGGGCCAACGTCCTGACTTTC. It specifies CASSEPGTAIWSHVSGANVLTF.